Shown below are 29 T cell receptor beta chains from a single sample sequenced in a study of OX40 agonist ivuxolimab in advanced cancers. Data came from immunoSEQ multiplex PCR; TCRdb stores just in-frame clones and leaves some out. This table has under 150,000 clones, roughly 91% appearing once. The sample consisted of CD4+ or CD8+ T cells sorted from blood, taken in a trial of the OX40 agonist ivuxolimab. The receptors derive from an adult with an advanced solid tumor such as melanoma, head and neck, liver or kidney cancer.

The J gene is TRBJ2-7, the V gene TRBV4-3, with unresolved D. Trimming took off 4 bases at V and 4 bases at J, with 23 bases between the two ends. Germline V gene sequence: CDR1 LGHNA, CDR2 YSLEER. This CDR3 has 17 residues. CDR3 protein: CASSPTPRGLMGYEQYF. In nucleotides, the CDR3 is TGCGCCAGCAGCCCCACCCCGCGCGGCTTGATGGGGTACGAGCAGTACTTC.

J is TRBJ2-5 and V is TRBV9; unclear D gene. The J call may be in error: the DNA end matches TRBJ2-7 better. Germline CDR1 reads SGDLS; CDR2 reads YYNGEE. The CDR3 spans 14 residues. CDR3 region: CASSVARQTYEQYF. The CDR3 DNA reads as TGTGCCAGCAGCGTAGCGAGGCAAACCTACGAGCAGTACTTC.

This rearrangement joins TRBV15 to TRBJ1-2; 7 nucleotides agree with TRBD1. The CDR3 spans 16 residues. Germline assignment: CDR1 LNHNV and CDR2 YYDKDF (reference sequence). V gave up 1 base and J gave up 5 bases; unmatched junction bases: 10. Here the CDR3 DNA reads TGTGCCACCAGCAGAGGGGGAGGGGGCAAAGGGTATGGCTACACCTTC. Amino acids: CATSRGGGGKGYGYTF.

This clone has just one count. CDR3 residues: CASTAPSSGNIQYF. The CDR3 DNA follows: TGTGCCAGCACGGCTCCCAGTTCTGGAAACATTCAGTACTTC. The chain combines TRBV9 with TRBJ2-4; D is ambiguous. In germline, CDR1 is SGDLS, CDR2 YYNGEE. V dropped 6 bases and J dropped 6 bases, with 16 bases sitting between them. The CDR3 spans 14 residues. Complete variable domain (other parts from reference TRBV9 and TRBJ2-4): DSGVTQTPKHLITATGQRVTLRCSPRSGDLSVYWYQQSLDQGLQFLIQYYNGEERAKGNILERFSAQQFPDLHSELNLSSLELGDSALYFCASTAPSSGNIQYFGAGTRLSVL.

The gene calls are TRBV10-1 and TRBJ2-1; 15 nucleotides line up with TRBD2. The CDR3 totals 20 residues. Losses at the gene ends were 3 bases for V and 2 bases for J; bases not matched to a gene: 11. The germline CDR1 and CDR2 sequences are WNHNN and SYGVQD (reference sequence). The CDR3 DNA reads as TGCGCCAGCAGTGAAACCACCGGGACTAGCGGGGGGCTGGCCTACAATGAGCAGTTCTTC. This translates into CASSETTGTSGGLAYNEQFF.

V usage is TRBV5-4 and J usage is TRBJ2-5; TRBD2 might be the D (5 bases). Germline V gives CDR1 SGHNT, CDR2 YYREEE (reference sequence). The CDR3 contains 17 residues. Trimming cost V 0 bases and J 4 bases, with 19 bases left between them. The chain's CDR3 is CASSLDSVRARGETQYF. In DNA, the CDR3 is TGTGCCAGCAGCTTGGACTCGGTGCGGGCTCGGGGAGAGACCCAGTACTTC.

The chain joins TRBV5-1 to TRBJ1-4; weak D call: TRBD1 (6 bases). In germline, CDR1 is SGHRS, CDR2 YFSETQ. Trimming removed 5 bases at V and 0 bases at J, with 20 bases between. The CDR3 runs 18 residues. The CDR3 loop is CASSNRVIPSATNEKLFF. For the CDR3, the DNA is TGCGCCAGCAGTAACAGGGTAATCCCCTCCGCAACTAATGAAAAACTGTTTTTT. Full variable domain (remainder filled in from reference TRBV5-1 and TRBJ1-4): KAGVTQTPRYLIKTRGQQVTLSCSPISGHRSVSWYQQTPGQGLQFLFEYFSETQRNKGNFPGRFSGRQFSNSRSEMNVSTLELGDSALYLCASSNRVIPSATNEKLFFGSGTQLSVL.

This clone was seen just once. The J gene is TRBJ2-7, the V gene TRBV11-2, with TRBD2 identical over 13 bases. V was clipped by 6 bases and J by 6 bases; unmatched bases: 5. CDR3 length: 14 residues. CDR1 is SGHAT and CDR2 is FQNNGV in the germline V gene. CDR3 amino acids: CASRTSGGPPEQYF. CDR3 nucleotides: TGTGCCAGCAGGACTAGCGGGGGGCCCCCCGAGCAGTACTTC.

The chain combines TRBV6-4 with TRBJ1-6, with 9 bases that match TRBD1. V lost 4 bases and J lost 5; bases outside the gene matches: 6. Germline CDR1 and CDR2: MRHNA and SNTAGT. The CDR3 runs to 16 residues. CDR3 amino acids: CASSVGTGRDNSPLHF. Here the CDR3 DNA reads TGTGCCAGCAGTGTAGGGACAGGGAGGGATAATTCACCCCTCCACTTT.

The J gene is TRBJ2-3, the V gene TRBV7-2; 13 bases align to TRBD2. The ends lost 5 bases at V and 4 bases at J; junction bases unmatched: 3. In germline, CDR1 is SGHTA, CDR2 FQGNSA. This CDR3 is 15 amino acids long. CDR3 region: CASSPGLAGADTQYF. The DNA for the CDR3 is TGTGCCAGCAGCCCCGGACTAGCGGGAGCAGATACGCAGTATTTT. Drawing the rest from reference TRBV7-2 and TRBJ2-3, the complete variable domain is GAGVSQSPSNKVTEKGKDVELRCDPISGHTALYWYRQSLGQGLEFLIYFQGNSAPDKSGLPSDRFSAERTGGSVSTLTIQRTQQEDSAVYLCASSPGLAGADTQYFGPGTRLTVL.

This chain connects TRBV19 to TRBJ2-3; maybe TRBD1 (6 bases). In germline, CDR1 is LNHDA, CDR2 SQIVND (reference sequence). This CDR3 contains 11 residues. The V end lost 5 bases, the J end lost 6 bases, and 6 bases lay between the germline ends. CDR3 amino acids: CASSDRDTQYF. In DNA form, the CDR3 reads TGTGCCAGTAGTGACAGGGATACGCAGTATTTT.

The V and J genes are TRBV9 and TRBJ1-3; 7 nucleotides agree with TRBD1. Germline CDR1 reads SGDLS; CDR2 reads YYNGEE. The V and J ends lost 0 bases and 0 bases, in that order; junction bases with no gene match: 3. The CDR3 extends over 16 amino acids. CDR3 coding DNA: TGTGCCAGCAGCGTAGCCGGACAGGACTCTGGAAACACCATATATTTT. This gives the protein CASSVAGQDSGNTIYF. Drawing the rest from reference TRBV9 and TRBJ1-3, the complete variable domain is DSGVTQTPKHLITATGQRVTLRCSPRSGDLSVYWYQQSLDQGLQFLIQYYNGEERAKGNILERFSAQQFPDLHSELNLSSLELGDSALYFCASSVAGQDSGNTIYFGEGSWLTVV.

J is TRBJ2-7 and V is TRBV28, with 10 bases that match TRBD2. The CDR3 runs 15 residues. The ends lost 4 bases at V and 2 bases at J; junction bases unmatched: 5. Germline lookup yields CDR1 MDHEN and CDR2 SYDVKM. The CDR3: CASSSSGTSAYEQYF. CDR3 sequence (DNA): TGTGCCAGCAGTTCCTCCGGGACTAGCGCCTACGAGCAGTACTTC.

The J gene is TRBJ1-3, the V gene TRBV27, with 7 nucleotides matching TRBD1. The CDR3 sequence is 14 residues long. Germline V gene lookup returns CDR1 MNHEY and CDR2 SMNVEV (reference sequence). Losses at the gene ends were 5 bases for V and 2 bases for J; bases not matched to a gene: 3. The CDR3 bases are TGTGCCAGCAGTCCGGGGACAGCTGGAAACACCATATATTTT. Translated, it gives CASSPGTAGNTIYF.

CDR3 residues: CASSGSTVPTNYGYTF. CDR3 nucleotide sequence: TGTGCCAGCAGTGGATCGACCGTTCCCACTAACTATGGCTACACCTTC. The rearrangement uses TRBV6-1 and TRBJ1-2, with D unclear. This CDR3 spans 16 amino acids. Trimming took 4 bases from V and 0 from J, leaving 15 bases between them. Germline assignment: CDR1 MNHNS and CDR2 SASEGT.

The CDR3 nucleotides are TGTGCCAGCAGCTTAGGAGCAGGCGGGAGGGGGGATACGCAGTATTTT. Translated, it gives CASSLGAGGRGDTQYF. The V and J genes are TRBV7-6 and TRBJ2-3; the match to TRBD2 covers 9 bases. The CDR3 length is 16 residues. CDR1 SGHVS and CDR2 FNYEAQ come from the germline V gene. With V trimmed by 1 base and J by 6 bases, 8 bases remained unmatched.

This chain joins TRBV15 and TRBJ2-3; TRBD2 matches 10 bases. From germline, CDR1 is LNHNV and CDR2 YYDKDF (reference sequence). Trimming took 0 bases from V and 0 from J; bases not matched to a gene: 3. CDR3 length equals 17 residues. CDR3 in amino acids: CATSRDGLAVSTDTQYF. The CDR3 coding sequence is TGTGCCACCAGCAGAGACGGACTAGCGGTCAGCACAGATACGCAGTATTTT.

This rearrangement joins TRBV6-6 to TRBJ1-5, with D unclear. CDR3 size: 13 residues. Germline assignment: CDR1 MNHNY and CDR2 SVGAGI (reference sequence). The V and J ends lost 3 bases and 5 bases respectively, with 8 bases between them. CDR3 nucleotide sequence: TGTGCCAGCAGTTATGGGCGGGATCAGCCCCAGCATTTT. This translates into CASSYGRDQPQHF.

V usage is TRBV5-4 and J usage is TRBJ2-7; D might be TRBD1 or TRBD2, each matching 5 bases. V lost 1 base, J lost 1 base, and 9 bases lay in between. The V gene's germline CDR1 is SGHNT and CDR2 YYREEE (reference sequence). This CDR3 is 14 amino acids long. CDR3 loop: CASSLRGHSYEQYF. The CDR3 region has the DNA TGTGCCAGCAGCTTGCGGGGCCATTCCTACGAGCAGTACTTC.

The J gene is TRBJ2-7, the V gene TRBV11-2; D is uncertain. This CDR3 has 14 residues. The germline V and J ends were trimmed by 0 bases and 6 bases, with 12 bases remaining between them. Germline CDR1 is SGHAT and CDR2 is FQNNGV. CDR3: CASSLDQARSEQYF. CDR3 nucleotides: TGTGCCAGCAGCTTAGATCAGGCCAGATCCGAGCAGTACTTC.

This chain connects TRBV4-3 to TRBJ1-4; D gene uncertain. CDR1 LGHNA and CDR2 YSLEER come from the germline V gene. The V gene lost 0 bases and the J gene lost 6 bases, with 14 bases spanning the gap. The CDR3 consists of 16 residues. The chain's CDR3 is CASSQDIGRTDEKLFF. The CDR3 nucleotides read TGCGCCAGCAGCCAAGATATAGGTCGTACTGATGAAAAACTGTTTTTT.

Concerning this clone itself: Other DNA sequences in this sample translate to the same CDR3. Here the CDR3 reads CASSSGQTRTDTQYF. CDR3 in DNA: TGTGCCAGCAGCTCCGGACAAACCCGCACAGATACGCAGTATTTT. This sequence joins TRBV7-2 and TRBJ2-3, with a possible D match to TRBD1 (5 bases). Per germline, CDR1 SGHTA and CDR2 FQGNSA. V gave up 4 bases and J gave up 1 base, with 12 bases separating them. CDR3 size: 15 residues.

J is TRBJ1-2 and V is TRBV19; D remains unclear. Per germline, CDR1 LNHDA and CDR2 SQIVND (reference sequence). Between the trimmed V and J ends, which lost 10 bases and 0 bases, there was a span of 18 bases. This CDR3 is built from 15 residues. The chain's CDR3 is CATGIGPGSNYGYTF. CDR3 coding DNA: TGTGCCACTGGCATCGGGCCGGGATCTAACTATGGCTACACCTTC.

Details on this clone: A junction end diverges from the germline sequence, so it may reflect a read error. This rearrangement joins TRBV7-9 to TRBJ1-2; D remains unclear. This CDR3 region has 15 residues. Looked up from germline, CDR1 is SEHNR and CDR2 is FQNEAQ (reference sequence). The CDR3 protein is CASSPQVFKADGYTF. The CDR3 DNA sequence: TGCGCCAGCAGCCCCCAAGTATTCAAGGCAGATGGCTACACCTTC. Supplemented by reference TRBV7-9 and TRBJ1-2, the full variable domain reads DTGVSQNPRHKITKRGQNVTFRCDPISEHNRLYWYRQTLGQGPEFLTYFQNEAQLEKSRLLSDRFSAERPKGSFSTLEIQRTEQGDSAMYLCASSPQVFKADGYTFGSGTRLTVV.

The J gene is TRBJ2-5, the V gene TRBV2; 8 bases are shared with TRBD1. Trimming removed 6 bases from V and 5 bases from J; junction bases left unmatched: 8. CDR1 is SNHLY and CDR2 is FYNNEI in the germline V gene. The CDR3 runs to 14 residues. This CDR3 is CASSGRTGQETQYF. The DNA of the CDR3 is TGTGCCAGCAGCGGTCGGACAGGGCAGGAGACCCAGTACTTC.

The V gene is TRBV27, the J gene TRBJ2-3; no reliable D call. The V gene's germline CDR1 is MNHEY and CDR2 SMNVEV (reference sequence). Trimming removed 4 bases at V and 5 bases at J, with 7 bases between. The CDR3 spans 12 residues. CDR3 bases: TGTGCCAGCAGTTACCCGGGAGATACGCAGTATTTT. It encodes CASSYPGDTQYF.

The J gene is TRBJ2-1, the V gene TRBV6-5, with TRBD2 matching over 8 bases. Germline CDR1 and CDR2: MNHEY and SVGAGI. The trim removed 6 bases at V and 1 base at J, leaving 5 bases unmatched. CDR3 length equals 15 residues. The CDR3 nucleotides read TGTGCCAGCAGGCCGACTAGCGTATCCTACAATGAGCAGTTCTTC. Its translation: CASRPTSVSYNEQFF.

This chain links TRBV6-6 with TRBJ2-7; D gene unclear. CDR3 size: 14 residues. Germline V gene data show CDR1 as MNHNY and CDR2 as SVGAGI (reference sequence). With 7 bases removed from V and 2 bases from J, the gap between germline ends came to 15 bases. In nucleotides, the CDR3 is TGTGCCAGCAACCCTGGTGGAGAGCCCTACGAGCAGTACTTC. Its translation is CASNPGGEPYEQYF.

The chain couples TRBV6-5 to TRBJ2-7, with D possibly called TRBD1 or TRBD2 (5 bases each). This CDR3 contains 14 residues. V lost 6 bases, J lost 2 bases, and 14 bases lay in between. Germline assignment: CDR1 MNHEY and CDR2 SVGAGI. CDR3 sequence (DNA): TGTGCCAGCAGCCTAGGGACGGAAGCCTACGAGCAGTACTTC. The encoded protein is CASSLGTEAYEQYF.